This passage covers 20 T cell receptor beta chains from one sample sequenced in a study of blood T cell repertoires in COVID-19. Sequencing used immunoSEQ multiplex PCR; TCRdb keeps in-frame clones, though not all of them. Of about 320,000 clones detected, approximately 85% appear once; the ten largest clones hold 7.2%. Sequences were obtained from peripheral blood. These receptors were obtained from a human donor in a cohort sampled during active COVID-19.

The chain is built from TRBV9 and TRBJ1-1, with 7 bases identical to TRBD1. The V gene end was trimmed by 4 bases and the J gene end by 1 base; junction bases not matched to a gene: 7. Germline CDR1 is SGDLS and CDR2 is YYNGEE. This CDR3 has 15 amino acids. CDR3 bases: TGTGCCAGCAGCCCTAACAGGGGAAGGAACACTGAAGCTTTCTTT. Protein: CASSPNRGRNTEAFF.

The rearrangement joins TRBV9 to TRBJ1-2; D is unclear. The germline CDR1 and CDR2 sequences are SGDLS and YYNGEE. This CDR3 comprises 14 residues. V was pared by 3 bases and J by 4 bases, with 13 bases between. This chain's CDR3 is CASSGRGILYGYTF. The CDR3 coding sequence is TGTGCCAGCAGCGGGAGAGGGATCCTCTATGGCTACACCTTC.

This sequence joins TRBV3-1 (or the pseudogene TRBV3-2) and TRBJ1-5; no definite D call. This CDR3 has 15 residues. Germline lookup yields CDR1 LGHDT and CDR2 YNNKEL (reference sequence). The V and J ends lost 0 bases and 7 bases respectively, with 13 bases between them. CDR3 DNA: TGTGCCAGCAGCCAAGAGGCCGGGTCCTACCAGCCCCAGCATTTT. It yields the protein CASSQEAGSYQPQHF.

The rearrangement joins TRBV14 to TRBJ2-7; 8 nucleotides agree with TRBD2. The length of the CDR3 is 15 residues. Germline CDR1 and CDR2: SGHDN and FVKESK. J gave up 4 bases and V 4 bases, and 9 bases lay outside the gene matches. The CDR3 is CASSRPGTRPYEQYF. The DNA of the CDR3 is TGTGCCAGCAGCCGGCCCGGGACTAGACCTTACGAGCAGTACTTC.

The rearrangement links TRBV12-3 or TRBV12-4 to TRBJ1-2, with TRBD1 matching 8 bases. After removal of 6 bases from V and 9 bases from J, the junction contained 6 bases not matched to a gene. The CDR3 is 12 amino acids. Here the CDR3 reads CASSQQGVRYTF. The CDR3 DNA reads TGTGCCAGCAGCCAACAGGGGGTCCGCTACACCTTC.

CDR3 coding DNA: TGTGCCAGCTCACCAAGACAGGTCTCTGGGGCCAACGTCCTGACTTTC. Amino acid sequence: CASSPRQVSGANVLTF. The rearrangement uses TRBV18 and TRBJ2-6; possible D gene TRBD1, 6 bases. The germline CDR1 and CDR2 sequences are KGHSH and LQKENI. Trimming took 2 bases from V and 0 from J, leaving 8 bases between them. CDR3 length: 16 residues.

The count of this clone is one. The V gene is TRBV27, the J gene TRBJ2-1, with D tentatively TRBD2 (6 bases). The germline V and J ends were trimmed by 10 bases and 0 bases, with 16 bases remaining between them. CDR1 and CDR2 (germline): MNHEY, SMNVEV (reference sequence). This CDR3 contains 15 residues. CDR3 in amino acids: CATTPTRSSYNEQFF. In DNA, the CDR3 is TGTGCCACCACCCCGACTAGGAGCTCCTACAATGAGCAGTTCTTC.

The rearrangement links TRBV12-5 to TRBJ1-4; perhaps TRBD1 as D (5 bases). Germline V gives CDR1 LGHNT, CDR2 FRNRAP. V lost 0 bases and J 4 bases, leaving 15 bases between the germline ends. The CDR3 spans 17 residues. The CDR3 nucleotides are TGTGCTAGTGGTTTGGTACTAGGAGGGGCGGTTAATGAAAAACTGTTTTTT. Its translation is CASGLVLGGAVNEKLFF.

The chain employs TRBV7-9 and TRBJ2-1; 13 bases are a match to TRBD2. This CDR3 is 16 amino acids long. With 5 bases clipped from V and 9 bases from J, the junction kept 10 bases outside the gene matches. Per germline, CDR1 SEHNR and CDR2 FQNEAQ (reference sequence). The CDR3 reads CASSNLLAGGPSEQFF. As DNA, the CDR3 is TGTGCCAGCAGCAACCTACTAGCGGGGGGGCCGTCTGAGCAGTTCTTC.

The chain joins TRBV3-1 (or the pseudogene TRBV3-2) to TRBJ1-6, with D unresolved. Trimming cost V 4 bases and J 7 bases, with 8 bases left between them. Germline CDR1 and CDR2: LGHDT and YNNKEL (reference sequence). CDR3 length: 13 residues. The CDR3 sequence: CASSPSLNSPLHF. The CDR3 DNA reads TGTGCCAGCAGCCCCTCTCTCAATTCACCCCTCCACTTT.

This clone appeared a single time. The chain uses TRBV5-1 and TRBJ2-7; possibly TRBD2 for D (6 bases). The CDR3 covers 13 residues. Per the germline V gene, CDR1 is SGHRS and CDR2 is YFSETQ. V was cut by 4 bases and J by 2 bases, with 10 bases left in between. This CDR3 reads CASSRRGAYEQYF. In nucleotides, the CDR3 is TGCGCCAGCAGCCGGCGGGGAGCCTACGAGCAGTACTTC.

The V gene is TRBV6-4, the J gene TRBJ1-2; TRBD1 matches 9 bases. Germline loops: CDR1 MRHNA, CDR2 SNTAGT. The V gene end was trimmed by 6 bases and the J gene end by 8 bases; junction bases not matched to a gene: 1. The CDR3 length is 11 residues. The CDR3: CASRDRGGYTF. CDR3 nucleotide sequence: TGTGCCAGCAGGGACAGGGGCGGCTACACCTTC.

The rearrangement joins TRBV3-1 (or the pseudogene TRBV3-2) to TRBJ2-7; TRBD1 is a possible D gene (5 bases). This CDR3 has 14 amino acids. The germline gives CDR1 LGHDT, CDR2 YNNKEL (reference sequence). V shed 1 base and J shed 4 bases, with 11 bases lying between them. DNA for the CDR3: TGTGCCAGCAGCCAAGTCAGGGCCCCGTACGAGCAGTACTTC. The encoded protein is CASSQVRAPYEQYF.

The chain employs TRBV4-2 and TRBJ1-2; D remains ambiguous. CDR3 length: 14 residues. Germline V CDR1 and CDR2: LGHNA, YNFKEQ. With 2 bases removed from V and 5 bases from J, the gap between germline ends came to 12 bases. Here the CDR3 reads CASSQRGGGYGYTF. For the CDR3, the DNA is TGTGCCAGCAGCCAACGGGGAGGAGGGTATGGCTACACCTTC.

The V gene is TRBV27, the J gene TRBJ1-5; D is unclear. In germline, CDR1 is MNHEY, CDR2 SMNVEV (reference sequence). V was shortened by 0 bases and J by 3 bases, with 15 bases between the two germline ends. This CDR3 has 17 residues. CDR3 region: CASSLSGTYSVNQPQHF. In DNA, the CDR3 is TGTGCCAGCAGTTTATCCGGTACCTACAGTGTCAATCAGCCCCAGCATTTT.

The chain couples TRBV7-3 to TRBJ2-3, with a weak D call TRBD2 (6 bases). V lost 7 bases and J 1 base, leaving 9 bases between the germline ends. CDR3 length: 13 residues. Germline CDR1 and CDR2: SGHTA and FQGTGA. CDR3 nucleotide sequence: TGTGCCAGCATCGGGGGTCGCACAGATACGCAGTATTTT. This translates into CASIGGRTDTQYF.

V is TRBV19 and J is TRBJ2-1; D might be TRBD1 (6 bases). In germline, CDR1 is LNHDA, CDR2 SQIVND (reference sequence). Trimming left V 7 bases short and J 2 bases short, with 15 bases between. CDR3 length equals 15 residues. The CDR3 DNA is TGTGCCAGTAAATTCCAGGGGTCCCCCTACAATGAGCAGTTCTTC. This gives the protein CASKFQGSPYNEQFF.

The chain joins TRBV7-2 to TRBJ1-2; the D gene is possibly TRBD1 (6 bases). The germline gives CDR1 SGHTA, CDR2 FQGNSA. The CDR3 is 16 residues long. The V end lost 3 bases, the J end lost 2 bases, and 16 bases lay between the germline ends. The CDR3 protein is CASSFTGTLLNYGYTF. CDR3 sequence (DNA): TGTGCCAGCAGCTTCACCGGGACACTTTTAAACTATGGCTACACCTTC.

This clone was seen more than once but under ten times. V is TRBV2 and J is TRBJ1-2; 9 positions agree with TRBD1. Germline assignment: CDR1 SNHLY and CDR2 FYNNEI. There are 14 residues in the CDR3. V lost 8 bases, J lost 1 base, and 5 bases stayed unmatched. This chain's CDR3 is CASQETGGNYGYTF. The CDR3 DNA sequence: TGTGCCAGCCAAGAGACAGGGGGTAACTATGGCTACACCTTC.

CDR3 nucleotide sequence: TGTGCCAGCAGCCCGAATGTGCGGTCCGGGGAGCTGTTTTTT. Protein: CASSPNVRSGELFF. The chain combines TRBV5-4 with TRBJ2-2; D not resolved. Germline CDR1 and CDR2: SGHNT and YYREEE (reference sequence). V shed 4 bases and J shed 6 bases, with 13 bases lying between them. CDR3 size: 14 residues. Based on the CDR3 plus reference TRBV5-4 and TRBJ2-2, the full variable domain is ETGVTQSPTHLIKTRGQQVTLRCSSQSGHNTVSWYQQALGQGPQFIFQYYREEENGRGNFPPRFSGLQFPNYSSELNVNALELDDSALYLCASSPNVRSGELFFGEGSRLTVL.